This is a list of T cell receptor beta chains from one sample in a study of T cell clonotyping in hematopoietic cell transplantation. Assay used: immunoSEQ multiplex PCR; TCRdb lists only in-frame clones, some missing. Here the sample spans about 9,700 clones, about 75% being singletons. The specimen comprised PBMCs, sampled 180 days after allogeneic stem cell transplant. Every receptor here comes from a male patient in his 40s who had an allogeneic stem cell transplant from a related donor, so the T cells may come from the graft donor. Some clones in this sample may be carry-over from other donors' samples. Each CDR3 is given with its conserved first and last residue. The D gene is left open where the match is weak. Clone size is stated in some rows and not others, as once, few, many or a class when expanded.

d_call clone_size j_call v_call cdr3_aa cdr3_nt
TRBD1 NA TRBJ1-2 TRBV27 CASSLDRGLSGYTF TGTGCCAGCAGTTTAGACAGGGGCCTAAGTGGCTACACCTTC
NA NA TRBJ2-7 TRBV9 CASSARGRDEQYF TGTGCCAGCAGCGCGAGAGGGCGGGACGAGCAGTACTTC
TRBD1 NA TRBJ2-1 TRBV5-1 CASSLVEQGADEQFF TGCGCCAGCAGCCTAGTGGAACAGGGGGCAGATGAGCAGTTCTTC
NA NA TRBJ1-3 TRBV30 CAWKPGRQGNTIYF TGTGCCTGGAAGCCTGGGAGGCAAGGAAACACCATATATTTT
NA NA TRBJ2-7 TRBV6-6 CASRKQTRSYEQYF TGTGCCAGCAGAAAACAGACCCGCTCCTACGAGCAGTACTTC
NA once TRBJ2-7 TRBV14 CASSQDVWAGEQYF TGTGCCAGCAGCCAAGATGTCTGGGCCGGCGAGCAGTACTTC
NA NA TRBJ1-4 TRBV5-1 CASSLQGSFEKLFF TGCGCCAGCAGCTTGCAGGGGAGTTTTGAAAAACTGTTTTTT
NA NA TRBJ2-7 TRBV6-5 CASSYSSQQYF TGTGCCAGCAGTTACTCGTCTCAGCAGTACTTC
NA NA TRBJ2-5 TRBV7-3 CASSLGQGVQETQYF TGTGCCAGCAGCTTAGGGCAGGGTGTGCAAGAGACCCAGTACTTC
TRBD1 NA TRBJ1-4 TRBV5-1 CASSETGTGREKLFF TGCGCCAGCAGCGAGACCGGGACAGGGAGGGAAAAACTGTTTTTT
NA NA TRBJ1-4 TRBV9 CASSPGLGYVEKLFF TGTGCCAGCAGCCCCGGGTTAGGTTACGTTGAAAAACTGTTTTTT
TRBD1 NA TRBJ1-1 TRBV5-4 CASSWEDRGGGAFF TGTGCCAGCAGCTGGGAGGACAGGGGAGGTGGTGCTTTCTTT
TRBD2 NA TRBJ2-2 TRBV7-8 CASSFAGGLNTGELFF TGTGCCAGCAGCTTTGCGGGGGGGCTGAACACCGGGGAGCTGTTTTTT
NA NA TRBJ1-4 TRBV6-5 CASSYSNQAPMEKLFF TGTGCCAGCAGTTACTCGAACCAGGCGCCTATGGAAAAACTGTTTTTT
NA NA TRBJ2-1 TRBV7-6 CASSPGGGRYNEQFF TGTGCCAGCAGCCCAGGGGGGGGGCGGTACAATGAGCAGTTCTTC
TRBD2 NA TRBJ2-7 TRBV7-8 CASSLGGGEQYF TGTGCCAGCAGCTTGGGCGGGGGGGAGCAGTACTTC
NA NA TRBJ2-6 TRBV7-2 CASSFSASFSGANVLTF TGTGCCAGCAGCTTTAGCGCCTCTTTCTCTGGGGCCAACGTCCTGACTTTC
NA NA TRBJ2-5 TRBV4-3 CASSHVRGGRGLQRETQYF TGCGCCAGCAGCCACGTCCGGGGAGGACGGGGATTACAAAGGGAGACCCAGTACTTC
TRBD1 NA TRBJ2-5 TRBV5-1 CASSWDRRLPQETQYF TGCGCCAGCAGCTGGGACAGGCGCCTACCCCAAGAGACCCAGTACTTC
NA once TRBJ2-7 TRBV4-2 CASSQRGSAFISEQYF TGTGCCAGCAGCCAAAGGGGGTCGGCTTTTATCTCCGAGCAGTACTTC
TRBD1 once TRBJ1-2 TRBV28 CASSPRGTYGYTF TGTGCCAGCAGTCCCAGGGGGACGTATGGCTACACCTTC
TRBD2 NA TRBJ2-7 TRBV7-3 CASSLTAGGGNEQYF TGTGCCAGCAGCTTAACAGCGGGGGGAGGAAACGAGCAGTACTTC
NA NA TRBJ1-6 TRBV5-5 CASSLGSPLHF TGTGCCAGCAGCTTAGGCTCACCCCTCCACTTT
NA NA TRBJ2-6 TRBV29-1 CSVRNSGANVLTF TGCAGCGTTCGCAATTCTGGGGCCAACGTCCTGACTTTC
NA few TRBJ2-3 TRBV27 CASSLSDSTDTQYF TGTGCCAGCAGTTTATCGGACAGCACAGATACGCAGTATTTT
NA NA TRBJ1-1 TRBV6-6 CASNLPPGTEAFF TGTGCCAGCAATCTCCCCCCTGGGACTGAAGCTTTCTTT
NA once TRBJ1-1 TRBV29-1 CSLKEGDMNTEAFF TGCAGCCTTAAAGAGGGGGATATGAACACTGAAGCTTTCTTT
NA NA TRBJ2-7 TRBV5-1 CASSPGTPEQYF TGCGCCAGCAGCCCTGGGACACCCGAGCAGTACTTC
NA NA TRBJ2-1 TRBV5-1 CASSSRSYNEQFF TGCGCCAGCAGCTCCAGGTCATACAATGAGCAGTTCTTC
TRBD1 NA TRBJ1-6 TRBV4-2 CASSQVRGEKDRFGVGSYNSPLHF TGTGCCAGCAGCCAAGTACGTGGGGAGAAGGACAGGTTCGGGGTTGGCTCCTATAATTCACCCCTCCACTTT
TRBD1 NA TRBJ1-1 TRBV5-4 CASSGGTGSGIWGTEAFF TGTGCCAGCAGCGGTGGGACAGGGTCGGGGATCTGGGGCACTGAAGCTTTCTTT
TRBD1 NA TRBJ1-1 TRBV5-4 CASSFPTGRGTEAFF TGTGCCAGCAGCTTTCCGACAGGGAGGGGCACTGAAGCTTTCTTT
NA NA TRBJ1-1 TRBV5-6 CASSPGIRDTEAFF TGTGCCAGCAGCCCTGGTATCAGGGACACTGAAGCTTTCTTT
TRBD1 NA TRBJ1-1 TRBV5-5 CASSLAGTGNTEAFF TGTGCCAGCAGCTTGGCCGGGACAGGGAACACTGAAGCTTTCTTT
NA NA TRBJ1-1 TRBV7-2 CASSTITGTTEAFF TGTGCCAGCAGCACAATAACAGGGACGACTGAAGCTTTCTTT
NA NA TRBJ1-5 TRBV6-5 CASSYSTVNQPQHF TGTGCCAGCAGTTACTCGACAGTCAATCAGCCCCAGCATTTT
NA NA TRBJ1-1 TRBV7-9 CASSLEGTLPNTEAFF TGTGCCAGCAGCTTAGAAGGTACGCTTCCCAACACTGAAGCTTTCTTT
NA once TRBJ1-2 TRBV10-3 CAISESRGGDGYTF TGTGCCATCAGTGAGTCTCGCGGAGGGGATGGCTACACCTTC
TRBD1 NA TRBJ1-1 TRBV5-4 CASSFGTVNTEAFF TGTGCCAGCAGCTTTGGGACAGTCAACACTGAAGCTTTCTTT
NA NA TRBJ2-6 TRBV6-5 CASRPQSSGANVLTF TGTGCCAGCAGACCCCAGAGCTCTGGGGCCAACGTCCTGACTTTC
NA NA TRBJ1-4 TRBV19 CASSIEGLKLFF TGTGCCAGTAGTATAGAGGGGCTGAAACTGTTTTTT
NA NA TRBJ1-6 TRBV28 CASSLSSYNSPLHF TGTGCCAGCAGCCTAAGCTCCTATAATTCACCCCTCCACTTT
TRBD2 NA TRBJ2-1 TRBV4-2 CASSPTSGNYNEQFF TGTGCCAGCAGCCCGACTAGCGGCAACTACAATGAGCAGTTCTTC
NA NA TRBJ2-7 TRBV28 CASTTGGGLGHEQYF TGTGCCAGCACCACGGGAGGGGGCTTGGGGCACGAGCAGTACTTC
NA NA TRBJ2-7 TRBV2 CASSPFGEQYF TGTGCCAGCAGCCCGTTTGGGGAGCAGTACTTC
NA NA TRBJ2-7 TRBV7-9 CASSLESGLYEQYF TGTGCCAGCAGCTTAGAGTCGGGTCTCTACGAGCAGTACTTC
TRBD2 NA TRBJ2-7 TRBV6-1 CASSESRRGAFYEQYF TGTGCCAGCAGTGAATCAAGGCGGGGGGCCTTCTACGAGCAGTACTTC
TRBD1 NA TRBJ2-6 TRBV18 CASSITGTGTSGANVLTF TGTGCCAGCTCGATCACCGGGACAGGAACCTCTGGGGCCAACGTCCTGACTTTC
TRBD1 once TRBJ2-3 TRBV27 CASKPGQTSTDTQYF TGTGCCAGCAAGCCGGGACAGACTAGCACAGATACGCAGTATTTT
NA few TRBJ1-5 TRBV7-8 CASSLGYRAGSNQPQHF TGTGCCAGCAGCTTAGGCTACAGGGCAGGTAGCAATCAGCCCCAGCATTTT
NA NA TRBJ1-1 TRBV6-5 CASSQSGKEAFF TGTGCCAGCAGTCAGAGTGGGAAAGAAGCTTTCTTT
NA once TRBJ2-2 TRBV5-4 CASSLTDTGELFF TGTGCCAGCAGCTTGACAGACACCGGGGAGCTGTTTTTT
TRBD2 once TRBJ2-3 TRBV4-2 CASSQDQALAGVDTQYF TGTGCCAGCAGCCAAGATCAGGCACTAGCGGGGGTAGATACGCAGTATTTT